This T cell receptor beta chain was retrieved from a study of spatial heterogeneity in lung cancer. Germline-derived CDR1 and CDR2 are SEHNR and FQNEAQ (reference sequence). V was clipped by 4 bases and J by 4 bases, with 16 bases between them. The CDR3 has 15 residues. A distinct unique molecular identifier was carried by each TCR cDNA molecule. MiXCR, applied by TCRdb to the 5' RACE reads, yields one record per CDR3 protein. The data hold tens of thousands of distinct CDR3 sequences, with roughly 7.5% observed a single time. Time point denoted: sample taken at primary tumor resection. Unsorted samples of tumor, nontumor lung or frozen PBMC had their whole RNA sequenced. Untreated early-stage non-small cell lung cancer patients, roughly 75 in total, were the donors. The sample holds a few counts of this clonotype.

The chain employs TRBV7-9 and TRBJ2-5; the D is unclear. This receptor was taken from a female donor with early-stage non-small cell lung cancer. This specimen was PBMCs, taken at surgery. The CDR3 region has the DNA TGTGCCAGCAGCTCCGGTATAGCTGATCTAGAGACCCAGTACTTC. This translates into CASSSGIADLETQYF.